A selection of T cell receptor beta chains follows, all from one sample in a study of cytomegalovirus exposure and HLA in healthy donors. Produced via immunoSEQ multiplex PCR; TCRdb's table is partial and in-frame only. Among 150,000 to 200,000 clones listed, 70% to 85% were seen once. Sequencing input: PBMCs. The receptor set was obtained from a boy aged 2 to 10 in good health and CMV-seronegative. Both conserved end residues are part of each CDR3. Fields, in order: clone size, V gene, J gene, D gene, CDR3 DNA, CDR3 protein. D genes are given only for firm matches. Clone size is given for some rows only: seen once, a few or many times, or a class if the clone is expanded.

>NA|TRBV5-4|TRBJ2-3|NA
TGTGCCAGCAGTAAAGGAGAGGGCGATACGCAGTATTTT
CASSKGEGDTQYF
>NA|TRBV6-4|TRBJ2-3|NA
TGTGCCGGAGGGGGCCGGACGCAGTATTTT
CAGGGRTQYF
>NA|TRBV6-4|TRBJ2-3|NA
TGTGCCAGCAGTCCGGACGCTAGCAGCCCAGATACGCAGTATTTT
CASSPDASSPDTQYF
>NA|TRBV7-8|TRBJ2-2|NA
TGTGCCAGCAGCTTTTCGGTTAGGGGGGGCGTCGCCGGGGAGCTGTTTTTT
CASSFSVRGGVAGELFF
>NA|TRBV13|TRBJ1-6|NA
TGTGCCAGCAGCTTACGTCAGGGGTTCGATGGACAAAATTCACCCCTCCACTTT
CASSLRQGFDGQNSPLHF
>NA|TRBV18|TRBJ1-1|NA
TGTGCCAGCTCACCTACACTATGGGCTGGACAGCAAGCTTTCTTT
CASSPTLWAGQQAFF
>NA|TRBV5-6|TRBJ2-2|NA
TGTGCCAGCAGCGCAGACTATCCCGGGGAGCTGTTTTTT
CASSADYPGELFF
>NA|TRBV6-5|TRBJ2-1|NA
TGTGCCAGCCAGTTCTCCTTCGACAATGAGCAGTTCTTC
CASQFSFDNEQFF
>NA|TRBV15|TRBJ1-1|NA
TGTGCCACCAGCGCAGGGTTGGTGAACACTGAAGCTTTCTTT
CATSAGLVNTEAFF
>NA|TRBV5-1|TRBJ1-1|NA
TGCGCCAGCAGCTTGGGGGACTGGAGGAACACTGAAGCTTTCTTT
CASSLGDWRNTEAFF
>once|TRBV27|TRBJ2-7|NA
TGTGCCAGCAGCCTCATCCAGGGAGGCTACGAGCAGTACTTC
CASSLIQGGYEQYF
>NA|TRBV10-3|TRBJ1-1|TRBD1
TGTGCCATCAGGGGGGCCGGGACAGGGGTCACTGAAGCTTTCTTT
CAIRGAGTGVTEAFF
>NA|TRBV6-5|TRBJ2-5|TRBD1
TGTGCCAGCAGCCCGTTCGGGACAGGGCAAGAGACCCAGTACTTC
CASSPFGTGQETQYF
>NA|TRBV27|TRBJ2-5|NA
TGTGCCACCCGGGACTCCAAAGAGACCCAGTACTTC
CATRDSKETQYF
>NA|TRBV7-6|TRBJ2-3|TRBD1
TGTGCCAGCAGCTTACGTTGGCTCGGCGGACAGGGGCGCACAGATACGCAGTATTTT
CASSLRWLGGQGRTDTQYF
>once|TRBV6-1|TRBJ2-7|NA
TGTGCCAGCAGTGAAGCCCTACTAGCAGTCGAGCAGTACTTC
CASSEALLAVEQYF
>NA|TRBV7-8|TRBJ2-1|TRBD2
TGTGCCAGCAGCCCTAGCGGGGGGGCCGGCAATGAGCAGTTCTTC
CASSPSGGAGNEQFF
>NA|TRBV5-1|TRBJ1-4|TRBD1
TGCGCCAGCAGCTTAGGGACAGGGGGCATTAATGAAAAACTGTTTTTT
CASSLGTGGINEKLFF
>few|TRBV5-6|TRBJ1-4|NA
TGTGCCAGCAGCCCGGACGTTTCTCAGGGCGGTGAAAAACTGTTTTTT
CASSPDVSQGGEKLFF
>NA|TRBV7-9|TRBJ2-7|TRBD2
TGTGCCAGCAGCTCGGGGGGGGATTCCTACGAGCAGTACTTC
CASSSGGDSYEQYF
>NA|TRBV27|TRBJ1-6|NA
TGTGCCAGCAGTCGAGGTTACAATTCACCCCTCCACTTT
CASSRGYNSPLHF
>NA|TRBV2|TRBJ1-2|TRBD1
TGTGCCAGTGGACAGGGTTTTTTCTATGGCTACACCTTC
CASGQGFFYGYTF
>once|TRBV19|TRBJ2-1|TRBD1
TGTGCCAGTAGACCCATCGTGGACAGGGCTTACAATGAGCAGTTCTTC
CASRPIVDRAYNEQFF